This T cell receptor (beta chain) was sequenced for a study of blood T cell repertoires in COVID-19. The protocol was immunoSEQ multiplex PCR, while the TCRdb copy is restricted to in-frame clones and leaves out a portion. The repertoire holds roughly 260,000 clones, roughly 87% seen once, with roughly 2% in the top ten. Looked up from germline, CDR1 is SGHVS and CDR2 is FQNEAQ. CDR3 size: 14 residues. V was clipped by 4 bases and J by 0 bases, with 9 bases between them. This chain joins TRBV7-8 and TRBJ1-2, with a possible D match to TRBD1 (5 bases). Specimen: peripheral blood. This TCR was sampled from a woman in her forties or fifties who had recovered from COVID-19. CDR3 sequence: CASSSGVANYGYTF. The CDR3 DNA reads as TGTGCCAGCAGCTCGGGGGTAGCTAACTATGGCTACACCTTC.